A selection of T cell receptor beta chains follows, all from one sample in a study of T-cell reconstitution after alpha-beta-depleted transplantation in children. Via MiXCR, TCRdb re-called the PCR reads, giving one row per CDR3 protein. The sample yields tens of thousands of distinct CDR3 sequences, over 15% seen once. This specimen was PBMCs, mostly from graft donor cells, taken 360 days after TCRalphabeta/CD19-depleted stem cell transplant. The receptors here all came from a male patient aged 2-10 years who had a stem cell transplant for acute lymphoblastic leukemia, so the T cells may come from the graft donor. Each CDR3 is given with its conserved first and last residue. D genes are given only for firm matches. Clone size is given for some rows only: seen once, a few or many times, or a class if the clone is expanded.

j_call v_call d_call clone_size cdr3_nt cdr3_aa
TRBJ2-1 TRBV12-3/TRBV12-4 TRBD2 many TGTGCCAGCAGTCCCATAGCTAGCGGGATCTCCTACAATGAGCAGTTCTTC CASSPIASGISYNEQFF
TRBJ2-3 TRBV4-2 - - TGTGCCAGCAGCCAAGAGCGGTACACAGATACGCAGTATTTT CASSQERYTDTQYF
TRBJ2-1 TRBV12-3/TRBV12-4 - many TGTGCCAGCAGTCCCCTCTATTACAATGAGCAGTTCTTC CASSPLYYNEQFF
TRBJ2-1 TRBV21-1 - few TGTGCCAGCAGCAAAGTTACCGGGACTAGCGGGATCTTGGGATACAATGAGCAGTTCTTC CASSKVTGTSGILGYNEQFF
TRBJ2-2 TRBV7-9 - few TGTGCCAGCAGCTTTCTATCGGGACCGAACACCGGGGAGCTGTTTTTT CASSFLSGPNTGELFF
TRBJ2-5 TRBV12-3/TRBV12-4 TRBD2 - TGTGCCAGCAGTCGCCTAGCGGAGTACCAAGAGACCCAGTACTTC CASSRLAEYQETQYF
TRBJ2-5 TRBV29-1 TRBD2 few TGCAGCGTTGAAGCGGGAGGGGCGGAGACCCAGTACTTC CSVEAGGAETQYF
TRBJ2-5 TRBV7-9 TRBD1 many TGTGCCAGCAGCTTAGCATGGGGGACAGGGGGCAAGAAGACCCAGTACTTC CASSLAWGTGGKKTQYF
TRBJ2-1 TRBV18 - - TGTGCCAGCTCACCCCCCAATAGGGGTTTGGGCAATGAGCAGTTCTTC CASSPPNRGLGNEQFF
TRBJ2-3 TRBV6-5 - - TGTGCCAGCAGTTATGCGGGAAACCTTGGAGATACGCAGTATTTT CASSYAGNLGDTQYF
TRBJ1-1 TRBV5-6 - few TGTGCCAGCAGCTTTGTGACGTTATTGAACACTGAAGCTTTCTTT CASSFVTLLNTEAFF
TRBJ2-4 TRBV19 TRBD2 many TGTGCCAGTAGATCGACTAGCGGAACCAAAAACATTCAGTACTTC CASRSTSGTKNIQYF
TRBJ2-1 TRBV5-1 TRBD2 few TGCGCCAGCAGCAGACCGGGACTAGCGGTTTACAATGAGCAGTTCTTC CASSRPGLAVYNEQFF
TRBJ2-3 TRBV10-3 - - TGTGCCATCAGTGTGTCCACAGATACGCAGTATTTT CAISVSTDTQYF
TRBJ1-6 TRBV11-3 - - TGTGCCAGCAGCTTGCCCCGTTCACCCCTCCACTTT CASSLPRSPLHF
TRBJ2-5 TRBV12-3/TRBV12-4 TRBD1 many TGTGCCAGCAGTTTAGCCCCTCTCGACAGGGCGCCCGGGAAGACCCAGTACTTC CASSLAPLDRAPGKTQYF
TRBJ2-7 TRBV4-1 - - TGCGCCAGCAGCCACTTAACCCGGGGGATCTACGAGCAGTACTTC CASSHLTRGIYEQYF
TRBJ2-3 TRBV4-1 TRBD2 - TGCGCCAGCAGCCAAGTGAGCGGGAGGGCCCATACGCAGTATTTT CASSQVSGRAHTQYF
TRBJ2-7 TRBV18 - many TGTGCCAGCTCACCCTGGTCGCCGACGGTCTCCTACGAGCAGTACTTC CASSPWSPTVSYEQYF
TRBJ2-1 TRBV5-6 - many TGTGCCAGCAGCTTGGTAATGAACAATGAGCAGTTCTTC CASSLVMNNEQFF
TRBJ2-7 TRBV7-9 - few TGTGCCAGCAGCTTGGGGTCGACCTACGAGCAGTACTTC CASSLGSTYEQYF
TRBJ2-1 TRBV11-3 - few TGTGCCAGCGGCGGGAACTACAATGAGCAGTTCTTC CASGGNYNEQFF
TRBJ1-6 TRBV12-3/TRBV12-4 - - TGTGCCAGCAGTGCCGGGGGGGGTTCCTATAATTCACCCCTCCACTTT CASSAGGGSYNSPLHF
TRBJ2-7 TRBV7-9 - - TGTGCCAGCACCCAGGGGTCAGGCAGATCCTACGAGCAGTACTTC CASTQGSGRSYEQYF
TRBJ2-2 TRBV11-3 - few TGTGCCAGCAGCTTAGCCAGGGGAAGTAAGGACACCGGGGAGCTGTTTTTT CASSLARGSKDTGELFF
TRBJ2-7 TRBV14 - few TGTGCCAGCAGCGCCATATGGGACGAGCAGTACTTC CASSAIWDEQYF
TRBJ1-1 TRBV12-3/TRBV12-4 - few TGTGCCAGCAGGTTAACTCAGGGTAGCACTGAAGCTTTCTTT CASRLTQGSTEAFF
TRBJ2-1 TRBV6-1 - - TGTGCCAGCAGGGTGGTAAGATCGCCGGCCTACAATGAGCAGTTCTTC CASRVVRSPAYNEQFF
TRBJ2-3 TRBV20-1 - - TGCAGTGCTTTATACAGGTCCCCCCGCACAGATACGCAGTATTTT CSALYRSPRTDTQYF
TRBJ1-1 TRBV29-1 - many TGCCAAACCAGGGAGGTCACTGAAGCTTTCTTT CQTREVTEAFF
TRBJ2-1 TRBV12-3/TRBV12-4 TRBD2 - TGTGCCAGCACCCTAGCGGGAGGCCTGAGCTCCTACAATGAGCAGTTCTTC CASTLAGGLSSYNEQFF
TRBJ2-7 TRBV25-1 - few TGTGCCAGCAGTGATTTAGGGTCCTACGAGCAGTACTTC CASSDLGSYEQYF
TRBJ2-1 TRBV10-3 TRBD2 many TGTGCCATCAGTACTAGAAGACTTACTAGCGGGAATCTTCGTGAGCAGTTCTTC CAISTRRLTSGNLREQFF
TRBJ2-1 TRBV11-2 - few TGTGCCAGCAGCTTAGTTACCGGGGTCAATGAGCAGTTCTTC CASSLVTGVNEQFF
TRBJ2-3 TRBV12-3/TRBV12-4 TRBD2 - TGTGCCAGCAGTTTGGCGACTAGCGGGAGAGCCACAGATACGCAGTATTTT CASSLATSGRATDTQYF
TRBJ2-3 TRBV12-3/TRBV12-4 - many TGTGCCAGCAGTTTAGTAGGAGATACGCAGTATTTT CASSLVGDTQYF
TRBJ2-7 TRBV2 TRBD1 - TGTGCCAGCAGGGACAGGGGCGAGCAGTACTTC CASRDRGEQYF
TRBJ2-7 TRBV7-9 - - TGTGCCAGCAGCTTAGCGCTTCCTGGGGAGCAGTACTTC CASSLALPGEQYF
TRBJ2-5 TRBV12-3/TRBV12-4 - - TGTGCCAGCAGTTTATGGTGGACACCGGAGACCCAGTACTTC CASSLWWTPETQYF